Each of the 11 T cell receptor beta chains below was sequenced from the same sample in a study of blood T cell repertoires in COVID-19. The assay was immunoSEQ multiplex PCR, and TCRdb's table has in-frame clones only and misses some. The sample includes about 170,000 clones, around four fifths of them seen just once. The specimen was peripheral blood. The receptor set was obtained from a woman in her 70s who had recovered from COVID-19.

The chain has TRBV28 and TRBJ1-5; D might be TRBD1 (5 bases). In germline, CDR1 is MDHEN, CDR2 SYDVKM. The CDR3 has 13 residues. V gave up 8 bases and J gave up 6 bases, with 14 bases separating them. CDR3 coding DNA: TGTGCCAGCCACCAGGGATGGGGTCAGCCCCAGCATTTT. Translating gives CASHQGWGQPQHF.

In its sample, this clone was seen once. The J gene is TRBJ1-6, the V gene TRBV30; D ambiguous. Trimming cost V 2 bases and J 7 bases, with 6 bases left between them. The CDR3 spans 12 residues. Looked up from germline, CDR1 is GTSNPN and CDR2 is SVGIG (reference sequence). The CDR3 protein is CAWSPQNSPLHF. DNA for the CDR3: TGTGCCTGGAGTCCCCAGAATTCACCCCTCCACTTT.

The chain carries TRBV6-2 or TRBV6-3 and TRBJ1-6; D gene uncertain. Per germline, CDR1 MNHEY and CDR2 SVGEGT. V lost 6 bases and J 9 bases, leaving 12 bases between the germline ends. The CDR3 extends over 13 amino acids. CDR3 DNA: TGTGCCAGCAGCCGCTTCATCGGTTCACCCCTCCACTTT. Amino acid sequence: CASSRFIGSPLHF.

This chain joins TRBV19 and TRBJ2-5; 8 bases match TRBD2. J lost 7 bases, V lost 4 bases, and 14 bases had no gene match. The germline V gene has CDR1 LNHDA and CDR2 SQIVND (reference sequence). CDR3 length: 16 residues. Written as DNA, the CDR3 is TGTGCCAGTAGTAACCCGGGGGGGAGCGGGAGCCGGACCCAGTACTTC. Its protein is CASSNPGGSGSRTQYF. Full variable domain (outside the CDR3, taken from reference TRBV19 and TRBJ2-5): DGGITQSPKYLFRKEGQNVTLSCEQNLNHDAMYWYRQDPGQGLRLIYYSQIVNDFQKGDIAEGYSVSREKKESFPLTVTSAQKNPTAFYLCASSNPGGSGSRTQYFGPGTRLLVL.

Only a few counts were recorded for this clone. CDR3 DNA: TGTGCCAGCAGCCTCCGGGACAGAGCTAACTATGGCTACACCTTC. It codes for CASSLRDRANYGYTF. The chain uses TRBV9 and TRBJ1-2; 7 bases are a match to TRBD1. CDR3 length: 15 residues. V trimming: 4 bases; J trimming: 0 bases; junction bases outside the gene matches: 6. CDR1 SGDLS and CDR2 YYNGEE come from the germline V gene.

The gene calls are TRBV28 and TRBJ1-2, with TRBD1 identical over 7 bases. Germline V CDR1 and CDR2: MDHEN, SYDVKM. Germline trimming cut 7 bases from V and 4 bases from J; bases unmatched to any gene: 12. The CDR3 runs to 15 residues. The CDR3 sequence: CASMWGSQGVYGYTF. CDR3 DNA: TGTGCCAGCATGTGGGGCTCCCAGGGGGTCTATGGCTACACCTTC.

There are a few counts of this clone. The CDR3 nucleotides read TGTGCCAGCAGCTTAGGTCGGAACACTGAAGCTTTCTTT. This gives the protein CASSLGRNTEAFF. The chain couples TRBV11-3 to TRBJ1-1; no reliable D call. The CDR3 is 13 residues long. The V gene lost 1 base and the J gene lost 1 base, with 4 bases spanning the gap. The germline gives CDR1 SGHNT, CDR2 YENEEA.

The genes are TRBV30 and TRBJ1-5; D remains unclear. Trimming cost V 0 bases and J 5 bases, with 8 bases left between them. The V gene's germline CDR1 is GTSNPN and CDR2 SVGIG (reference sequence). The CDR3 has 13 amino acids. The CDR3, as DNA: TGTGCCTGGAGTGTACGAGCTGATCAGCCCCAGCATTTT. Its translation is CAWSVRADQPQHF.

This chain uses TRBV10-3 with TRBJ2-2; 8 bases match TRBD1. Germline CDR1 ENHRY, CDR2 SYGVKD. This CDR3 has 14 residues. After removal of 3 bases from V and 6 bases from J, the junction contained 3 bases not matched to a gene. The CDR3 is CAISDRGRSGELFF. The CDR3 DNA sequence: TGTGCCATCAGTGACAGGGGGCGGTCCGGGGAGCTGTTTTTT.

The V and J genes are TRBV24-1 and TRBJ1-2; 11 nucleotides line up with TRBD1. This CDR3 has 13 amino acids. The germline gives CDR1 KGHDR, CDR2 SFDVKD. The junction had 1 base not matched to a gene; V was cut back by 7 bases and J by 4 bases. CDR3 bases: TGTGCCACCAGCGGGACAGGGGGCTATGGCTACACCTTC. It specifies CATSGTGGYGYTF.

The chain is built from TRBV24-1 and TRBJ2-2, with TRBD1 matching 7 bases. Germline V gene data show CDR1 as KGHDR and CDR2 as SFDVKD. J gave up 6 bases and V 4 bases, and 4 bases lay outside the gene matches. The CDR3 runs 14 residues. The chain's CDR3 is CATSDPTGAGELFF. The CDR3 region has the DNA TGTGCCACCAGTGACCCCACAGGGGCCGGGGAGCTGTTTTTT.